This TCR beta chain was obtained from a study of OX40 agonist ivuxolimab in advanced cancers. About the full investigation: Ivuxolimab was an agonistic, fully human IgG2 monoclonal antibody directed against OX40 (CD134), a costimulatory receptor. The dose-escalation cohort was roughly 87% male with a mean age of approximately 60 years, ranging from about 20 to 85. The point of sequencing TCRbeta in the periphery was to test whether ivuxolimab changed TCR sequence diversity and drove clonal T-cell expansion. Of the approximately 50 dose-escalation patients, hepatocellular carcinoma was present in around 20, melanoma in approximately 15, renal cell carcinoma in 9 and head and neck cancer in 9. The paper describes the monotherapy dose-escalation part (N of about 52 patients) of the phase I trial of ivuxolimab. Prior anti-PD-1, anti-PD-L1 or anti-CTLA-4 therapy was permitted, and checkpoint inhibitors had been received by approximately 39% of dose-escalation patients. Intravenous ivuxolimab was administered to patients every 2 weeks at six dose levels: 0.01, 0.1, 0.3, 1.5, 3 and 10 mg/kg. Partial responses occurred in three dose-escalation patients: two with cutaneous melanoma and one with hepatocellular carcinoma. Findings and caveats that apply to the study as a whole: The antigen specificity of the clonally expanded peripheral T cells was not determined. After ivuxolimab, more expanded clones were found on average in CD8+ T cells than in CD4+ T cells. At doses of 0.1 to 3.0 mg/kg, clonal expansion of both CD4+ and CD8+ blood T cells was observed from baseline to week 6. Low levels of normalized T-cell clonal expansion were also seen in some nonresponding patients. In partial responders in the 0.1-3.0 mg/kg groups, normalized peripheral clonal expansion was found to be among the lowest, especially among CD8+ T cells.

In its sample, this clone was seen a few times. Its antigen specificity is not known. Base qualities are not recorded, but no much larger clone differs from it by a single base. The trial excluded patients who had a history of autoimmune disease or were on systemic immunosuppression. In every dose cohort, peripheral blood was drawn for TCR sequencing at baseline, cycle 4 day 1, and cycle 7 day 1. The samples were taken from a phase I, first-in-human, multicenter, open-label dose-escalation trial of ivuxolimab. Adults with locally advanced or metastatic melanoma, renal cell carcinoma, hepatocellular carcinoma or head and neck squamous cell carcinoma were enrolled in the trial. Before TCR sequencing, CD4+ T cells and CD8+ T cells from peripheral blood were sorted into separate populations. The CDR3, from cysteine to phenylalanine, totals 15 residues. Only the CDR3 portion is preserved as DNA: 45 bases, with reading frame beginning at the first base. V ends up 1 base short and J 8 bases short, with an unmatched junction base count of 7. CDR1 and CDR2 are read off the germline V gene (reference sequence) as LNHDA and SQIVND.

Genomic DNA was isolated from the sorted cells so that the TCRbeta CDR3 region could be sequenced. TCRbeta CDR3 regions were sequenced using the immunoSEQ Assay. The table comes from immuneACCESS by way of TCRdb, which keeps in-frame sequences with V and J called. Part of the clones is missing from these tables; in studies checked, under half for an unresolved V gene and the rest for unknown reasons. The sample table lists 75,000 to 100,000 clones, more than 80% of them with a count of one. Less than 6% of the sample comes from the top ten. The material was CD4+ or CD8+ T cells sorted from blood, obtained in a trial of the OX40 agonist ivuxolimab. This TCR came from an adult with an advanced solid tumor such as melanoma, head and neck, liver or kidney cancer. The rearranged chain carries TRBV19 and TRBJ2-1; the junction holds 8 bases that match TRBD1. The CDR3 corresponds to CASSIAGQGADEQFF. The DNA is TGTGCCAGTAGTATAGCGGGCCAGGGGGCTGATGAGCAGTTCTTC.